Following are 4 T cell receptor beta chains from one sample sequenced in a study of cytomegalovirus exposure and HLA in healthy donors. The PCR ran on 60 Vbeta and 13 Jbeta primers. Sequencing used immunoSEQ multiplex PCR; TCRdb keeps in-frame clones, though not all of them. The sample yields around 94,000 clones, approximately 66% seen once. The specimen was PBMCs. Receptors were obtained from a man younger than 45 in good health and CMV-seronegative.

J is TRBJ1-4 and V is TRBV5-1, with 7 nucleotides matching TRBD1. The CDR3 has 15 amino acids. J gave up 8 bases and V 5 bases, and 12 bases lay outside the gene matches. Germline CDR1 is SGHRS and CDR2 is YFSETQ. The CDR3 DNA is TGCGCCAGCAGACAGGGGTTGACCGGGGTGGAAAAACTGTTTTTT. This codes for CASRQGLTGVEKLFF.

This clone was counted only a few times. The J gene is TRBJ2-7, the V gene TRBV12-5; TRBD2 aligns across 13 bases. Germline-derived CDR1 and CDR2 are LGHNT and FRNRAP. The junction had 5 bases not matched to a gene; V was cut back by 5 bases and J by 4 bases. The CDR3 runs to 15 residues. CDR3 nucleotides: TGTGCTAGTGGTACCTGGACTAGCGGGAGATACGAGCAGTACTTC. This codes for CASGTWTSGRYEQYF.

This clone was found a few times. The rearrangement uses TRBV28 and TRBJ2-7, with D possibly matching TRBD2 (7 bases). The V and J ends lost 2 bases and 2 bases respectively, with 10 bases between them. This CDR3 contains 14 residues. Germline values: CDR1 MDHEN, CDR2 SYDVKM. As DNA, the CDR3 is TGTGCCAGCAGTTTAGGGGGGGGCCCCTACGAGCAGTACTTC. Its translation: CASSLGGGPYEQYF.

The V gene is TRBV10-3, the J gene TRBJ2-7; the D gene is possibly TRBD2 (6 bases). Trimming took 6 bases from V and 1 from J, leaving 13 bases between them. The CDR3 length is 14 residues. Germline assignment: CDR1 ENHRY and CDR2 SYGVKD. The CDR3 protein is CAIRLARDSYEQYF. The CDR3 DNA reads TGTGCCATCAGACTAGCTCGCGATTCCTACGAGCAGTACTTC.